The 9 T cell receptor beta chains in this list originate from one sample, sequenced in a study of blood T cell repertoires in COVID-19. Sequencing was performed with immunoSEQ multiplex PCR; in TCRdb, only in-frame clones are kept and a portion is missing. Of fewer than 250,000 clones in the sample, roughly 78% were seen once. The sample consisted of peripheral blood. The receptors here all came from a woman aged 35 to 49 with acute or convalescent COVID-19.

This clone was found a few times. This chain joins TRBV4-1 and TRBJ1-1; TRBD1 is a possible D gene (6 bases). The germline V gene has CDR1 MGHRA and CDR2 YSYEKL. V lost 3 bases, J lost 10 bases, and 27 bases lay in between. This CDR3 is built from 17 residues. The CDR3 is CASSQFYEVVSVRGAFF. DNA for the CDR3: TGCGCCAGCAGCCAGTTTTATGAAGTCGTTTCGGTCAGGGGAGCTTTCTTT.

As DNA, the CDR3 is TGTGCCAGCTCTGACCGAACAGGGGCTACCGGGGAGCTGTTTTTT. Protein product: CASSDRTGATGELFF. The chain carries TRBV18 and TRBJ2-2; 7 positions agree with TRBD1. This CDR3 region has 15 residues. Germline CDR1 is KGHSH and CDR2 is LQKENI. V was pared by 6 bases and J by 5 bases, with 9 bases of the junction left unmatched.

This clone has a handful of counts. This chain links TRBV19 with TRBJ2-3; TRBD2 might be the D (5 bases). Trimming shortened V by 3 bases and J by 5 bases, and 15 bases separated the two germline ends. Germline-derived CDR1 and CDR2 are LNHDA and SQIVND (reference sequence). CDR3 length equals 15 residues. As DNA, the CDR3 is TGTGCCAGTAGTATCGCGAGGGCCGGCGAAGATACGCAGTATTTT. Amino acid sequence: CASSIARAGEDTQYF.

The V gene is TRBV29-1, the J gene TRBJ1-2; 8 nucleotides line up with TRBD1. Germline trimming cut 4 bases from V and 3 bases from J; bases unmatched to any gene: 19. There are 18 residues in the CDR3. The germline V gene encodes CDR1 SQVTM and CDR2 ANQGSEA. The CDR3 region is CSVGSPQGAEKRHYGYTF. The CDR3 region has the DNA TGCAGCGTTGGGTCTCCCCAGGGGGCCGAAAAAAGGCACTATGGCTACACCTTC.

V gene TRBV3-1 (or the pseudogene TRBV3-2) combines with J gene TRBJ2-3, with a tentative D call TRBD1 (6 bases). Germline V CDR1 and CDR2: LGHDT, YNNKEL (reference sequence). CDR3 length: 15 residues. V was cut by 4 bases and J by 2 bases, with 13 bases left in between. The CDR3 protein is CASSPTGYDTDTQYF. In nucleotides, the CDR3 is TGTGCCAGCAGCCCAACAGGGTACGACACAGATACGCAGTATTTT.

This chain uses TRBV5-1 with TRBJ2-7, with 7 bases fitting TRBD2. There are 14 residues in the CDR3. From germline, CDR1 is SGHRS and CDR2 YFSETQ. Trimming cost V 4 bases and J 0 bases; bases outside gene matches: 4. DNA for the CDR3: TGCGCCAGCAGCGCGGGGGAGATCTCCTACGAGCAGTACTTC. As protein: CASSAGEISYEQYF.

The chain carries TRBV4-3 and TRBJ2-7; the match to TRBD1 covers 8 bases. The CDR3 has 15 amino acids. Losses at the gene ends were 5 bases for V and 2 bases for J; bases not matched to a gene: 8. The V gene's germline CDR1 is LGHNA and CDR2 YSLEER. The CDR3 DNA sequence: TGCGCCAGCAGCTTCCGAATGACAGGGGCCTACGAGCAGTACTTC. Translated, it gives CASSFRMTGAYEQYF.

This clone has more than one count but fewer than ten. The gene calls are TRBV6-5 and TRBJ2-7; D perhaps matches TRBD2 (5 bases). With 5 bases removed from V and 3 bases from J, the gap between germline ends came to 11 bases. Germline assignment: CDR1 MNHEY and CDR2 SVGAGI. The CDR3 runs to 13 residues. The CDR3 nucleotides read TGTGCCAGCAGTCCCGGGGTTTACTACGAGCAGTACTTC. Translating gives CASSPGVYYEQYF.

This chain uses TRBV12-3 or TRBV12-4 with TRBJ1-2, with TRBD1 as a possible D gene (5 bases). Trimming took off 6 bases at V and 5 bases at J, with 13 bases between the two ends. This CDR3 comprises 13 residues. The CDR3 sequence is CASRDNRQYGYTF. The CDR3 nucleotides read TGTGCCAGCAGGGACAATAGACAGTATGGCTACACCTTC.